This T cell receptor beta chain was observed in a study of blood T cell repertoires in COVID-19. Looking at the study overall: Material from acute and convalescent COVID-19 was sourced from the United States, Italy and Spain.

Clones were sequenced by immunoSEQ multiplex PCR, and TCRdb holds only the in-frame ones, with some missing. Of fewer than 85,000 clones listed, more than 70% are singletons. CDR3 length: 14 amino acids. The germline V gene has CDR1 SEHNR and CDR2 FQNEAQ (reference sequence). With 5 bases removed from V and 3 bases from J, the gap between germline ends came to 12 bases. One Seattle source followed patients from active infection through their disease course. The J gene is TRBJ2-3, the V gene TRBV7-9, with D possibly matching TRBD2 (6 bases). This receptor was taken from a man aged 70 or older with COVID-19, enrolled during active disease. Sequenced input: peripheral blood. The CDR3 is CASSVVGGTDTQYF. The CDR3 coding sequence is TGTGCCAGCAGCGTAGTTGGAGGGACAGATACGCAGTATTTT.